The rows below give T cell receptor beta chains drawn from one sample of a study of T cells after yellow fever vaccination. TCRdb re-called the 5' RACE reads through MiXCR, storing one row per CDR3 protein. Of a few hundred thousand distinct CDR3 sequences listed, approximately 3.2% are singletons. The specimen comprised CD4+ T cells sorted from PBMCs, sampled 10 days after the yellow fever booster vaccination. All receptors derive from a man younger than 35 who received the YFV17D yellow fever vaccine. Each CDR3 is given with its conserved first and last residue. The order of the fields is clone size, V gene, D gene, J gene, CDR3 protein, CDR3 DNA. A D gene is named only where the DNA matches it firmly. The listing skips clone size in some rows; elsewhere it reads once, few, many or a size class.

clone_size: NA
v_call: TRBV7-8
d_call: TRBD1
j_call: TRBJ1-2
cdr3_aa: CASSSRDSYRHGYTF
cdr3_nt: TGTGCCAGCAGCTCCCGGGACAGTTATCGACATGGCTACACCTTC

clone_size: few
v_call: TRBV30
d_call: NA
j_call: TRBJ1-2
cdr3_aa: CAWSPANYHGYTF
cdr3_nt: TGTGCCTGGAGCCCGGCGAATTATCATGGCTACACCTTC

clone_size: NA
v_call: TRBV12-3/TRBV12-4
d_call: TRBD2
j_call: TRBJ2-1
cdr3_aa: CASSLGRGSGRNEQFF
cdr3_nt: TGTGCCAGCAGTTTAGGGCGGGGTAGCGGGAGAAATGAGCAGTTCTTC

clone_size: many
v_call: TRBV5-4
d_call: TRBD1
j_call: TRBJ1-3
cdr3_aa: CASSGTGGGPGNTIYF
cdr3_nt: TGTGCCAGCAGCGGAACAGGGGGCGGACCTGGAAACACCATATATTTT

clone_size: few
v_call: TRBV6-2/TRBV6-3
d_call: NA
j_call: TRBJ2-1
cdr3_aa: CASSYWASSYNEQFF
cdr3_nt: TGTGCCAGCAGTTATTGGGCGAGCTCCTACAATGAGCAGTTCTTC

clone_size: many
v_call: TRBV5-1
d_call: NA
j_call: TRBJ2-1
cdr3_aa: CASSLTWGQNNEQFF
cdr3_nt: TGCGCCAGCAGCCTTACTTGGGGGCAGAACAATGAGCAGTTCTTC

clone_size: few
v_call: TRBV12-3/TRBV12-4
d_call: TRBD1
j_call: TRBJ1-2
cdr3_aa: CASSRDRAGGYTF
cdr3_nt: TGTGCCAGCAGTAGGGACAGGGCGGGAGGCTACACCTTC

clone_size: many
v_call: TRBV5-4
d_call: TRBD2
j_call: TRBJ2-1
cdr3_aa: CASSSVPLAGSGYNEQFF
cdr3_nt: TGTGCCAGCAGCTCTGTCCCCCTAGCGGGGTCTGGTTACAATGAGCAGTTCTTC

clone_size: few
v_call: TRBV3-1
d_call: NA
j_call: TRBJ2-1
cdr3_aa: CASSLGPSTYNEQFF
cdr3_nt: TGTGCCAGCAGCCTCGGCCCGTCTACGTACAATGAGCAGTTCTTC

clone_size: few
v_call: TRBV20-1
d_call: NA
j_call: TRBJ2-3
cdr3_aa: CSARQADTQYF
cdr3_nt: TGCAGTGCAAGACAGGCTGATACGCAGTATTTT

clone_size: many
v_call: TRBV2
d_call: NA
j_call: TRBJ2-4
cdr3_aa: CASSGRVDVIF
cdr3_nt: TGTGCCAGCAGTGGACGAGTCGACGTTATCTTC

clone_size: NA
v_call: TRBV19
d_call: NA
j_call: TRBJ2-3
cdr3_aa: CASSSQGMTDTQYF
cdr3_nt: TGTGCCAGTAGTTCACAGGGCATGACAGATACGCAGTATTTT

clone_size: many
v_call: TRBV5-4
d_call: NA
j_call: TRBJ2-5
cdr3_aa: CASSFQGRPDQETQYF
cdr3_nt: TGTGCCAGCAGCTTCCAAGGACGGCCCGATCAAGAGACCCAGTACTTC

clone_size: NA
v_call: TRBV19
d_call: NA
j_call: TRBJ2-3
cdr3_aa: CASSIVGGFSTDTQYF
cdr3_nt: TGTGCCAGTAGTATAGTCGGCGGCTTTAGCACAGATACGCAGTATTTT

clone_size: NA
v_call: TRBV7-2
d_call: TRBD2
j_call: TRBJ2-3
cdr3_aa: CASSRRPTGGDTQYF
cdr3_nt: TGTGCCAGCAGTCGACGTCCCACGGGGGGAGATACGCAGTATTTT

clone_size: NA
v_call: TRBV5-1
d_call: TRBD1
j_call: TRBJ1-1
cdr3_aa: CASTGTGGTEAFF
cdr3_nt: TGCGCCAGTACCGGGACAGGGGGTACTGAAGCTTTCTTT

clone_size: NA
v_call: TRBV12-3/TRBV12-4
d_call: NA
j_call: TRBJ2-3
cdr3_aa: CASSWGPDTQYF
cdr3_nt: TGTGCCAGCAGTTGGGGGCCAGATACGCAGTATTTT

clone_size: many
v_call: TRBV12-1
d_call: NA
j_call: TRBJ2-3
cdr3_aa: CASSTTISGSLGDTQYF
cdr3_nt: TGTGCCAGCAGCACCACGATTAGCGGGTCCCTTGGGGATACGCAGTATTTT

clone_size: many
v_call: TRBV20-1
d_call: TRBD2
j_call: TRBJ2-2
cdr3_aa: CSVTGTRSTGELFF
cdr3_nt: TGCAGTGTAACCGGGACTAGGTCCACCGGGGAGCTGTTTTTT

clone_size: few
v_call: TRBV5-1
d_call: NA
j_call: TRBJ2-2
cdr3_aa: CASSLDPVPHTGELFF
cdr3_nt: TGCGCCAGCAGCCTCGACCCCGTACCCCACACCGGGGAGCTGTTTTTT

clone_size: NA
v_call: TRBV3-1
d_call: NA
j_call: TRBJ2-6
cdr3_aa: CASSQGVSGANVLTF
cdr3_nt: TGTGCCAGCAGCCAAGGCGTGTCTGGGGCCAACGTCCTGACTTTC

clone_size: few
v_call: TRBV29-1
d_call: NA
j_call: TRBJ1-1
cdr3_aa: CSVGEGSDTEAFF
cdr3_nt: TGCAGCGTGGGGGAGGGCTCCGACACTGAAGCTTTCTTT

clone_size: many
v_call: TRBV5-1
d_call: NA
j_call: TRBJ1-6
cdr3_aa: CASSLDNNSPLHF
cdr3_nt: TGCGCCAGCAGCTTAGATAATAATTCACCCCTCCACTTT

clone_size: NA
v_call: TRBV18
d_call: TRBD2
j_call: TRBJ2-3
cdr3_aa: CASSPSSGEWDTQYF
cdr3_nt: TGTGCCAGCTCACCGTCTAGCGGGGAGTGGGATACGCAGTATTTT

clone_size: few
v_call: TRBV27
d_call: NA
j_call: TRBJ2-5
cdr3_aa: CASSLWGPNQETQYF
cdr3_nt: TGTGCCAGCAGTTTATGGGGACCGAACCAAGAGACCCAGTACTTC

clone_size: few
v_call: TRBV3-1
d_call: NA
j_call: TRBJ1-2
cdr3_aa: CASSQDGAGYTF
cdr3_nt: TGTGCCAGCAGCCAAGACGGGGCTGGCTACACCTTC

clone_size: many
v_call: TRBV6-1
d_call: NA
j_call: TRBJ2-5
cdr3_aa: CASSVTFLGAQETQYF
cdr3_nt: TGTGCCAGCAGTGTCACCTTCCTGGGGGCCCAAGAGACCCAGTACTTC